The rows below give T cell receptor beta chains drawn from one sample of a study of blood T cell repertoires in COVID-19. The protocol was immunoSEQ multiplex PCR, while the TCRdb copy is restricted to in-frame clones and leaves out a portion. The table has around 220,000 clones, around 86% seen once. Sequencing input: peripheral blood. Receptor source: a woman aged 80 or over with COVID-19, enrolled during active disease. CDR3s include the opening cysteine and the closing phenylalanine or tryptophan. The D gene is left open where the match is weak. Only part of the rows carry a size: once, few, many, or a class if the clone is expanded.

TRBV5-1	TRBJ2-3	NA	NA	CASIGSGTDTQYF	TGCGCCAGCATCGGGTCCGGCACAGATACGCAGTATTTT
TRBV19	TRBJ2-1	NA	TRBD2	CASSSRGRAGVPNEQFF	TGTGCCAGTAGCTCCCGTGGTAGAGCGGGAGTACCCAATGAGCAGTTCTTC
TRBV12-3/TRBV12-4	TRBJ2-7	few	NA	CASSPSGAYEQYF	TGTGCCAGCAGCCCGTCCGGAGCCTACGAGCAGTACTTC
TRBV5-4	TRBJ2-3	few	TRBD2	CASSLATSGGLADTQYF	TGTGCCAGCAGCTTGGCTACTAGCGGGGGCTTAGCAGATACGCAGTATTTT
TRBV7-8	TRBJ1-5	NA	NA	CASSLYAGNQAQHF	TGTGCCAGCAGCTTATACGCGGGGAATCAAGCCCAGCATTTT
TRBV19	TRBJ2-2	NA	NA	CASTGGAGANTGELFF	TGTGCCAGTACGGGGGGTGCAGGGGCTAACACCGGGGAGCTGTTTTTT
TRBV11-3	TRBJ1-1	NA	NA	CASTAQDTEAFF	TGTGCCAGCACCGCACAAGACACTGAAGCTTTCTTT
TRBV28	TRBJ1-5	few	NA	CASSPTGRGINQPQHF	TGTGCCAGCAGTCCAACCGGTCGAGGCATTAATCAGCCCCAGCATTTT
TRBV19	TRBJ1-2	NA	NA	CASSITGPDNYGYTF	TGTGCCAGTAGTATAACAGGCCCGGATAACTATGGCTACACCTTC
TRBV5-1	TRBJ1-2	NA	NA	CASSLQQGANYGYTF	TGCGCCAGCAGCTTGCAGCAGGGTGCCAACTATGGCTACACCTTC
TRBV5-1	TRBJ2-3	few	TRBD1	CASSLRDREVDTQYF	TGCGCCAGCAGCTTGAGGGACAGGGAGGTAGATACGCAGTATTTT
TRBV2	TRBJ2-7	NA	TRBD1	CASRQTGMNEQYF	TGTGCCAGCAGACAGACAGGGATGAACGAGCAGTACTTC
TRBV4-1	TRBJ1-1	few	NA	CASSRAQGLAEAFF	TGCGCCAGCAGCCGGGCGCAGGGGTTGGCTGAAGCTTTCTTT
TRBV7-9	TRBJ2-1	NA	TRBD1	CASSWGTGGINEQFF	TGTGCCAGCAGCTGGGGGACAGGGGGTATCAATGAGCAGTTCTTC
TRBV7-9	TRBJ2-1	NA	TRBD2	CASRTSGGRDEQFF	TGTGCCAGCAGGACTAGCGGGGGTAGAGATGAGCAGTTCTTC
TRBV7-3	TRBJ2-2	NA	NA	CASSLPGSGELFF	TGTGCCAGCAGCTTGCCAGGGTCCGGGGAGCTGTTTTTT
TRBV6-5	TRBJ1-1	NA	NA	CASSYSKNTEAFF	TGTGCCAGCAGTTACTCCAAGAACACTGAAGCTTTCTTT
TRBV6-4	TRBJ2-1	NA	TRBD2	CASSATSATYNEQFF	TGTGCCAGCAGTGCTACTAGCGCAACCTACAATGAGCAGTTCTTC
TRBV5-4	TRBJ1-6	NA	TRBD1	CASSSDRDSPLHF	TGTGCCAGCAGCTCCGACAGGGATTCACCCCTCCACTTT
TRBV7-2	TRBJ2-7	NA	TRBD2	CASSSRTSSSYEQYF	TGTGCCAGCAGCTCTCGGACTAGCTCTTCATACGAGCAGTACTTC
TRBV4-2	TRBJ1-3	NA	NA	CASSQDPGAGNTIYF	TGTGCCAGCAGCCAAGATCCAGGGGCAGGAAACACCATATATTTT
TRBV6-6	TRBJ2-6	NA	NA	CASSYSSDSGVLTF	TGTGCCAGCAGTTACTCGTCGGACAGTGGGGTCCTGACTTTC
TRBV5-1	TRBJ2-2	NA	TRBD1	CASSQTGVGTGELFF	TGCGCCAGCAGCCAAACAGGGGTTGGAACCGGGGAGCTGTTTTTT